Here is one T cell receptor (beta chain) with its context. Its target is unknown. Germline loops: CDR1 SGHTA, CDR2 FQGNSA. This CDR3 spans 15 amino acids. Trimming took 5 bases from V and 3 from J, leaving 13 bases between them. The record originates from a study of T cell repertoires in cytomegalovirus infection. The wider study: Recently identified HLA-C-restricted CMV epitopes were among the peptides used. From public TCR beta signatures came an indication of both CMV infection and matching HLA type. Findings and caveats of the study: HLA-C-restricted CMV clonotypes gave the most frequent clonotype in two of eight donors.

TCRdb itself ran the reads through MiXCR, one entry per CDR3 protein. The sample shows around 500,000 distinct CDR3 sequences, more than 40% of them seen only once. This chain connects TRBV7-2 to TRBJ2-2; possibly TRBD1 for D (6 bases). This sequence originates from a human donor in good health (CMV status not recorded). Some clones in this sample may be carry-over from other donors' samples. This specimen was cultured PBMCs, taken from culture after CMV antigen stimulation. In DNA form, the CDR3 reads TGTGCCAGCAGCACCCCGGGACACCACACCGGGGAGCTGTTTTTT. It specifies CASSTPGHHTGELFF.